Below are 13 T cell receptor beta chains sequenced from a single sample in a study of blood T cell repertoires in COVID-19. Method: immunoSEQ multiplex PCR; TCRdb's copy keeps in-frame clones and lacks some. The sample records some 180,000 clones, around four fifths being singletons. Source material: peripheral blood. The receptors stem from a woman older than 75 with active or convalescent COVID-19.

The V call is TRBV12-5, the J call TRBJ2-3; 8 nucleotides match TRBD1. CDR3 size: 12 residues. Germline CDR1 and CDR2: LGHNT and FRNRAP. V lost 6 bases, J lost 5 bases, and 1 base stayed unmatched. For the CDR3, the DNA is TGTGCTAGTGGCAGGGGGCGAGATACGCAGTATTTT. It is translated as CASGRGRDTQYF.

This clone showed up just once. V is TRBV9 and J is TRBJ2-3; tentative D call: TRBD2 (6 bases). This CDR3 is 16 amino acids long. Germline CDR1 is SGDLS and CDR2 is YYNGEE. Trimming took 4 bases from V and 2 from J, leaving 17 bases between them. This CDR3 reads CASSISGDSVTDTQYF. CDR3 bases: TGTGCCAGCAGCATCTCCGGGGACTCCGTCACAGATACGCAGTATTTT.

V usage is TRBV7-2 and J usage is TRBJ2-3; 8 bases match TRBD2. J was trimmed by 5 bases and V by 8 bases; bases with no gene match: 9. This CDR3 spans 14 amino acids. Germline lookup yields CDR1 SGHTA and CDR2 FQGNSA. This CDR3 reads CASRAGGGGDTQYF. For the CDR3, the DNA is TGTGCCAGCCGGGCGGGGGGAGGTGGAGATACGCAGTATTTT.

The CDR3 region is CASSTRRGTNTEAFF. The CDR3, as DNA: TGTGCCAGTAGTACCCGGAGGGGCACGAACACTGAAGCTTTCTTT. The genes are TRBV19 and TRBJ1-1; maybe TRBD1 (5 bases). There are 15 residues in the CDR3. Germline V CDR1 and CDR2: LNHDA, SQIVND (reference sequence). V lost 4 bases to trimming and J lost 1 base, with 13 bases between them. The entire variable domain, with the rest obtained from reference TRBV19 and TRBJ1-1, is as follows: DGGITQSPKYLFRKEGQNVTLSCEQNLNHDAMYWYRQDPGQGLRLIYYSQIVNDFQKGDIAEGYSVSREKKESFPLTVTSAQKNPTAFYLCASSTRRGTNTEAFFGQGTRLTVV.

The V and J genes are TRBV18 and TRBJ2-3, with D unresolved. Trimming removed 1 base at V and 1 base at J, with 9 bases between. This CDR3 is built from 15 residues. Germline values: CDR1 KGHSH, CDR2 LQKENI. The CDR3 loop reads CASSPRTMGTDTQYF. The CDR3 DNA reads TGTGCCAGCTCACCACGTACAATGGGCACAGATACGCAGTATTTT. Drawing the rest from reference TRBV18 and TRBJ2-3, the complete variable domain is NAGVMQNPRHLVRRRGQEARLRCSPMKGHSHVYWYRQLPEEGLKFMVYLQKENIIDESGMPKERFSAEFPKEGPSILRIQQVVRGDSAAYFCASSPRTMGTDTQYFGPGTRLTVL.

V is TRBV3-1 (or the pseudogene TRBV3-2) and J is TRBJ2-2; TRBD1 aligns across 12 bases. The V and J ends lost 6 bases and 6 bases, in that order; junction bases with no gene match: 8. The CDR3 loop spans 16 amino acids. Germline assignment: CDR1 LGHDT and CDR2 YNNKEL (reference sequence). In nucleotides, the CDR3 is TGTGCCAGCAGTAAGGGACAGGGGGCGAGGCCCGGGGAGCTGTTTTTT. Translation gives CASSKGQGARPGELFF.

This clone was seen only once. The chain links TRBV19 to TRBJ2-7; 10 nucleotides match TRBD1. There are 15 residues in the CDR3. The J segment lost 4 bases and the V segment lost 5 bases, leaving 8 bases of the junction unmatched. Germline CDR1 LNHDA, CDR2 SQIVND (reference sequence). CDR3 amino acids: CASSADRGIVYEQYF. The CDR3 nucleotides read TGTGCCAGTAGTGCGGACAGGGGGATCGTGTACGAGCAGTACTTC.

This sequence joins TRBV19 and TRBJ1-6, with D possibly being TRBD1 (5 bases). Germline-derived CDR1 and CDR2 are LNHDA and SQIVND (reference sequence). V was cut by 7 bases and J by 10 bases, with 20 bases left in between. This CDR3 spans 15 amino acids. The CDR3 reads CASTSPRGGRSPLHF. As DNA, the CDR3 is TGTGCCAGTACCTCGCCCCGGGGGGGAAGGTCACCCCTCCACTTT.

The chain joins TRBV7-9 to TRBJ2-2; 7 bases agree with TRBD1. CDR1 is SEHNR and CDR2 is FQNEAQ in the germline V gene (reference sequence). Trimming removed 1 base from V and 1 base from J; junction bases left unmatched: 6. This CDR3 is built from 17 residues. CDR3 sequence: CASSLDEDRVNTGELFF. CDR3 DNA: TGTGCCAGCAGCTTAGATGAAGACAGGGTGAACACCGGGGAGCTGTTTTTT.

V is TRBV5-1 and J is TRBJ2-5, with TRBD2 matching 9 bases. Trimming took 4 bases from V and 5 from J; bases not matched to a gene: 21. The CDR3 sequence is 19 residues long. The germline V gene encodes CDR1 SGHRS and CDR2 YFSETQ. The CDR3 bases are TGCGCCAGCAGCACGGGGGAACTAGCGGGCTTCATGGTGGGTGAGACCCAGTACTTC. It is translated as CASSTGELAGFMVGETQYF.

The chain employs TRBV7-2 and TRBJ2-7; 9 nucleotides align to TRBD2. This CDR3 has 15 residues. The V gene's germline CDR1 is SGHTA and CDR2 FQGNSA. V lost 6 bases to trimming and J lost 0 bases; unmatched junction nucleotides: 6. This CDR3 reads CASSRLAGDSYEQYF. CDR3 sequence (DNA): TGTGCCAGCAGTCGGTTAGCGGGGGACTCCTACGAGCAGTACTTC.

The gene calls are TRBV2 and TRBJ1-3; TRBD1 agrees at 10 bases. J lost 4 bases, V lost 9 bases, and 6 bases had no gene match. Germline V gives CDR1 SNHLY, CDR2 FYNNEI. This CDR3 is 14 amino acids long. CDR3 sequence reads: CARYDRGHGNTIYF. The CDR3 DNA reads as TGTGCCAGGTATGACAGGGGGCACGGAAACACCATATATTTT.

J is TRBJ1-1 and V is TRBV3-1 (or the pseudogene TRBV3-2); the match to TRBD1 covers 11 bases. V lost 4 bases and J lost 4; bases outside the gene matches: 5. Per the germline V gene, CDR1 is LGHDT and CDR2 is YNNKEL (reference sequence). The CDR3 has 15 residues. The CDR3 DNA follows: TGTGCCAGCAGCCGGCTCGGGACAGGGGGCACTGAAGCTTTCTTT. Protein sequence: CASSRLGTGGTEAFF.